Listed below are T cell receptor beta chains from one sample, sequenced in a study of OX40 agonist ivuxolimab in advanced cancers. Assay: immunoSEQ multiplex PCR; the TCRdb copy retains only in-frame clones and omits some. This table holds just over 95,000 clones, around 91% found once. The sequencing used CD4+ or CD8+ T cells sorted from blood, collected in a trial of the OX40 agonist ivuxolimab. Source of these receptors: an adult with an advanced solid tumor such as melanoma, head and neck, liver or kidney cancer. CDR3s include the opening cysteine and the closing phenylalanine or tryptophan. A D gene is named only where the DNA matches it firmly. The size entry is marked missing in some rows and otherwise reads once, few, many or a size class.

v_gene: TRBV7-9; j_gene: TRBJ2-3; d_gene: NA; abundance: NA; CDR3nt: TGTGCCAGCAGCTCCTGGCTCAGCAGCTCTAGCACAGATACGCAGTATTTT; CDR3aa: CASSSWLSSSSTDTQYF
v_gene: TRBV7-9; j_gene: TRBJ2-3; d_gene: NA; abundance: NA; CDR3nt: TGTGCCAGCAGCTTAGTGGGCCCCACAGATACGCAGTATTTT; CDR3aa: CASSLVGPTDTQYF
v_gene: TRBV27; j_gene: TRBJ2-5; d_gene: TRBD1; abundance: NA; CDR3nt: TGTGCCAGCAGTCACAGACAGGGTATCACAGAGACCCAGTACTTC; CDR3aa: CASSHRQGITETQYF
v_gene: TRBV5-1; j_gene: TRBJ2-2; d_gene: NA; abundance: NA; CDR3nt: TGCGCCAGTTGGGGAGGCACCGGGGAGCTGTTTTTT; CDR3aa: CASWGGTGELFF
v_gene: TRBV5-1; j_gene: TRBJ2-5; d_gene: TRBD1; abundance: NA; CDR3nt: TGCGCCAGCAGCCCACAGGGACAGCAAGAGACCCAGTACTTC; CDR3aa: CASSPQGQQETQYF
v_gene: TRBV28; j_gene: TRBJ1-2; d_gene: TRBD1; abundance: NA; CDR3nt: TGTGCCAGCCTCACCGGGACAGGGGTTTTCTATGGCTACACCTTC; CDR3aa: CASLTGTGVFYGYTF
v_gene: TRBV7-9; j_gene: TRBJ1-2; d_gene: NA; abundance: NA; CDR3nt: TGTGCCAGCTCGGTAGTGGCAGCTTATGGCTACACCTTC; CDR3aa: CASSVVAAYGYTF
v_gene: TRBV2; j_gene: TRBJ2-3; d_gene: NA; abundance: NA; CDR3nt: TGTGCCAGCAGTGAATGGGGGGGCGGGACAGATACGCAGTATTTT; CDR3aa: CASSEWGGGTDTQYF
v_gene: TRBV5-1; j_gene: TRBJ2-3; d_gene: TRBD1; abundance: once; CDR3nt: TGCGCCAGCAGCTTGGGGGACAGGCTCCGCACAGATACGCAGTATTTT; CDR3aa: CASSLGDRLRTDTQYF
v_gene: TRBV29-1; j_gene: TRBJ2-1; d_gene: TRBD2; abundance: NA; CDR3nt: TGCAGCGTTGATCCTAGCGGGATGTACAATGAGCAGTTCTTC; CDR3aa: CSVDPSGMYNEQFF
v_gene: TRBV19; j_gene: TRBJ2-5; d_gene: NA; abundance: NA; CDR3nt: TGTGCCAGTAGTATTGGGACCGGGGCTTGGGAGACCCAGTACTTC; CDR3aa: CASSIGTGAWETQYF
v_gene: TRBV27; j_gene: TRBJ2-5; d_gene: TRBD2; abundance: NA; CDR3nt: TGTGCCAGCGCCCTAGCGGGGCAAGAGACCCAGTACTTC; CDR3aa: CASALAGQETQYF
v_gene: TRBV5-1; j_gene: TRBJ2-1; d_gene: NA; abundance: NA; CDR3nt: TGCGCCAGCACCCCCGGCGGTGCAGGATACAATGAGCAGTTCTTC; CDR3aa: CASTPGGAGYNEQFF
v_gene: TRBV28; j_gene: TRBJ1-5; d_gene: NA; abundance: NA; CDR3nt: TGTGTATCCCAGGATAGCAATCAGCCCCAGCATTTT; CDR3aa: CVSQDSNQPQHF
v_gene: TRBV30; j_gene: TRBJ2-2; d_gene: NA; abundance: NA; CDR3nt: TGTGCCTGGAGTGTTAGGGGTGGGCTAGGAACCGGGGAGCTGTTTTTT; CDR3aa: CAWSVRGGLGTGELFF
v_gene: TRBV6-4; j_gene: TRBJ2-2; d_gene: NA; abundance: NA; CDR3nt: TGTGCCAGCAGTGAACAGGGAACCGGGGAGCTGTTTTTT; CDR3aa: CASSEQGTGELFF
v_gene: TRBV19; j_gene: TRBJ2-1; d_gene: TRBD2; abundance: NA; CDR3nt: TGTGCCAGTAGTACCCGGGGGGGCTCTGAGCAGTTCTTC; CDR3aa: CASSTRGGSEQFF
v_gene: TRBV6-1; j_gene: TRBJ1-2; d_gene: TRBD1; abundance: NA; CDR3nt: TGTGCCAGCAGTCCTACTCAGGGGGCGGCCGGCTACACCTTC; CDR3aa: CASSPTQGAAGYTF